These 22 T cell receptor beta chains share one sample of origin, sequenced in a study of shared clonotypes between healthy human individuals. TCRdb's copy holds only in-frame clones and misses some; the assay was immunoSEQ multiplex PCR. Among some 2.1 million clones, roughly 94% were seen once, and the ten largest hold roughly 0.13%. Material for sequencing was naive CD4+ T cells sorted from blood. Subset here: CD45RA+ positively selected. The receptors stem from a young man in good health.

The CDR3 loop is CASSPSLRGYTF. CDR3 coding DNA: TGTGCCAGCAGTCCTTCCTTACGCGGCTACACCTTC. The genes are TRBV28 and TRBJ1-2; D call uncertain. Germline CDR1 is MDHEN and CDR2 is SYDVKM. There are 12 residues in the CDR3. Trimming removed 5 bases at V and 8 bases at J, with 12 bases between.

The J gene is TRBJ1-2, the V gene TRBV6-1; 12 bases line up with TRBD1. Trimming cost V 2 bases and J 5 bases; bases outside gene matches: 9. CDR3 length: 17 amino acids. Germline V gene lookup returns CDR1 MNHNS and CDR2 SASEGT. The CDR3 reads CASSESRDRGPKYGYTF. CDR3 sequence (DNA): TGTGCCAGCAGTGAATCTCGGGACAGGGGGCCAAAATATGGCTACACCTTC.

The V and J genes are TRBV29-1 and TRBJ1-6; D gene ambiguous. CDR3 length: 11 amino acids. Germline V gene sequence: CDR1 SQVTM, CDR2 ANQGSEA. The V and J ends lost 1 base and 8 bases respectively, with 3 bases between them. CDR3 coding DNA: TGCAGCGTTGAAGGCCATTCACCCCTCCACTTT. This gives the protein CSVEGHSPLHF.

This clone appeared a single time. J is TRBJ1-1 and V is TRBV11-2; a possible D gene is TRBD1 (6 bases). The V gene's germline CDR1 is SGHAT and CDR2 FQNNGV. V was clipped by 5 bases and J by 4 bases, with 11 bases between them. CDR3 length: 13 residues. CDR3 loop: CASSQGRGTEAFF. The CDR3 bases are TGTGCCAGCAGCCAGGGGCGCGGCACTGAAGCTTTCTTT.

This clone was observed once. The CDR3 coding sequence is TGTGCCAGCAGTTTTACCGGGACAGGGGTGCAGCCCCAGCATTTT. It translates to CASSFTGTGVQPQHF. The chain employs TRBV6-6 and TRBJ1-5; the match to TRBD1 covers 10 bases. Germline V gene lookup returns CDR1 MNHNY and CDR2 SVGAGI (reference sequence). This CDR3 region has 15 residues. V trimming: 4 bases; J trimming: 7 bases; junction bases outside the gene matches: 7.

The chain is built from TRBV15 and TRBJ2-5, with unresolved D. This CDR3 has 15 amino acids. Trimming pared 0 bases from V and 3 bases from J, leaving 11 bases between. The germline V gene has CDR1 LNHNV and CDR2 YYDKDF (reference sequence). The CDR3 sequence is CATSRDLISKETQYF. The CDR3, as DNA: TGTGCCACCAGCAGAGATCTCATCAGCAAAGAGACCCAGTACTTC.

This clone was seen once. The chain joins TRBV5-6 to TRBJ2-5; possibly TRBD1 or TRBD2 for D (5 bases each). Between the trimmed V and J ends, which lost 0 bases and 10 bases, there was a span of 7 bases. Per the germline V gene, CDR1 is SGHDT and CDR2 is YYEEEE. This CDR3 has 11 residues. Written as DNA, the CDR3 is TGTGCCAGCAGCTTGGGGGGGTACCAGTACTTC. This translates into CASSLGGYQYF.

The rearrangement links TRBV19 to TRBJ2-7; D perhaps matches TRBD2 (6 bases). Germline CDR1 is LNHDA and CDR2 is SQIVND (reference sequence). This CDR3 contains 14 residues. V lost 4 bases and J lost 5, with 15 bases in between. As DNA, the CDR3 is TGTGCCAGTAGTAGGGGGGAGTTTCCCCACGAGCAGTACTTC. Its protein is CASSRGEFPHEQYF.

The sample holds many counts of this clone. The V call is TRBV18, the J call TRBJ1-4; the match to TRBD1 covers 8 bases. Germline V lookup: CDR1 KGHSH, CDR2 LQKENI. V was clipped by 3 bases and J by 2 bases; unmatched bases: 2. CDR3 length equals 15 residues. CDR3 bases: TGTGCCAGCTCACCGGACAGGGTTACTAATGAAAAACTGTTTTTT. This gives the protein CASSPDRVTNEKLFF.

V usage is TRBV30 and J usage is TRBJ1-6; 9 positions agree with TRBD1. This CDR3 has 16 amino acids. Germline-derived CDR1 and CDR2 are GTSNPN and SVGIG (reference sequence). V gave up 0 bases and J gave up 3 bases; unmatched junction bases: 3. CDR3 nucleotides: TGTGCCTGGAGTGTACAGGGGGCTCTCTATAATTCACCCCTCCACTTT. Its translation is CAWSVQGALYNSPLHF.

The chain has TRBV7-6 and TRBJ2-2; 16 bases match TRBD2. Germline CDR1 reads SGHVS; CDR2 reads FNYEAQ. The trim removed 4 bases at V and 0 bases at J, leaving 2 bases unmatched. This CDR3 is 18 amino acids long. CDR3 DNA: TGTGCCAGCAGCTCGGGACTAGCGGGAGGGACGAACACCGGGGAGCTGTTTTTT. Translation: CASSSGLAGGTNTGELFF.

CDR3 bases: TGTGCCAGCAGCTTAAAGGGGGATGCTGGGGCCAACGTCCTGACTTTC. Protein sequence: CASSLKGDAGANVLTF. J is TRBJ2-6 and V is TRBV9; tentative D call: TRBD1 (6 bases). Looked up from germline, CDR1 is SGDLS and CDR2 is YYNGEE. The CDR3 covers 16 residues. V lost 4 bases, J lost 2 bases, and 13 bases lay in between.

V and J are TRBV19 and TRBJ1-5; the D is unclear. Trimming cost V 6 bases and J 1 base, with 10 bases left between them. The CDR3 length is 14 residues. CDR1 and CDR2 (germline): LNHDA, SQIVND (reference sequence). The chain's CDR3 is CASRGRVSNQPQHF. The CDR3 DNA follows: TGTGCCAGTAGGGGGAGGGTCAGCAATCAGCCCCAGCATTTT.

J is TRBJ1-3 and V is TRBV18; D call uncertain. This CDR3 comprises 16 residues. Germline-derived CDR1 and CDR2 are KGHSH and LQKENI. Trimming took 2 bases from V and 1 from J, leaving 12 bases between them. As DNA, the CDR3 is TGTGCCAGCTCACCAGACGGCCTAGTTTCTGGAAACACCATATATTTT. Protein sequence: CASSPDGLVSGNTIYF.

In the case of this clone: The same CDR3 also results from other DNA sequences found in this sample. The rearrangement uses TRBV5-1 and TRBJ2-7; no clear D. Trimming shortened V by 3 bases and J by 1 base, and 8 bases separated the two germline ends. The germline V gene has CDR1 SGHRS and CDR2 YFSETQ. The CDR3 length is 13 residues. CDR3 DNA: TGCGCCAGCAGCTCCCAAGGATCCTACGAGCAGTACTTC. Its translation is CASSSQGSYEQYF.

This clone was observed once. The CDR3 loop is CASSQVGGGAQFSDTQYF. The CDR3 nucleotides are TGCGCCAGCAGCCAAGTTGGCGGGGGGGCGCAATTTTCGGATACGCAGTATTTT. This rearrangement joins TRBV4-1 to TRBJ2-3; TRBD2 matches at 9 bases. The CDR3 contains 18 residues. Germline V gene data show CDR1 as MGHRA and CDR2 as YSYEKL. The junction had 14 bases not matched to a gene; V was cut back by 1 base and J by 6 bases.

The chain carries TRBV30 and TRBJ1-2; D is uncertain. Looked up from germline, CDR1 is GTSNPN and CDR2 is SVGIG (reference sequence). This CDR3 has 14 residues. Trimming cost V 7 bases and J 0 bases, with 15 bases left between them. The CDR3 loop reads CASSSKSTNYGYTF. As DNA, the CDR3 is TGTGCCTCATCCTCGAAGAGTACTAACTATGGCTACACCTTC.

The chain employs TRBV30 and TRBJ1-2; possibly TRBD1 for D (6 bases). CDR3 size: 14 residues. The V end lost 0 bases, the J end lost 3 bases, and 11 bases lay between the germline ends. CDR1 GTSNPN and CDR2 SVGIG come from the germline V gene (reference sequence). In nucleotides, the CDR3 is TGTGCCTGGAGTGTACCCGGGGGCGACTATGGCTACACCTTC. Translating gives CAWSVPGGDYGYTF. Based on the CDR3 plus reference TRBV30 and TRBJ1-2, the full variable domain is SQTIHQWPATLVQPVGSPLSLECTVEGTSNPNLYWYRQAAGRGLQLLFYSVGIGQISSEVPQNLSASRPQDRQFILSSKKLLLSDSGFYLCAWSVPGGDYGYTFGSGTRLTVV.

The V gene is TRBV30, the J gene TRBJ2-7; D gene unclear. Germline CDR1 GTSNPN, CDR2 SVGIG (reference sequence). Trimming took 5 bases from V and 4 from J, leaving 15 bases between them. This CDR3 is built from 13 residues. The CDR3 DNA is TGTGCCTGGTCCGCGGCCCAGTCTTACGAGCAGTACTTC. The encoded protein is CAWSAAQSYEQYF.

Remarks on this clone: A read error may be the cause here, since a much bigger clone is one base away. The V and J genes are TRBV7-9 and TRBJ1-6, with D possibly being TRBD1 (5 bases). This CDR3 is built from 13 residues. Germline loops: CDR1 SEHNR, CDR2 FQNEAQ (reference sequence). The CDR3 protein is CVSSREGWSPLHF. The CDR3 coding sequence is TGTGTCAGCAGCCGTGAGGGGTGGTCACCCCTCCACTTT. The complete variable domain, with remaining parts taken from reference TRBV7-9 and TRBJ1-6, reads DTGVSQNPRHKITKRGQNVTFRCDPISEHNRLYWYRQTLGQGPEFLTYFQNEAQLEKSRLLSDRFSAERPKGSFSTLEIQRTEQGDSAMYLCVSSREGWSPLHFGNGTRLTVT.

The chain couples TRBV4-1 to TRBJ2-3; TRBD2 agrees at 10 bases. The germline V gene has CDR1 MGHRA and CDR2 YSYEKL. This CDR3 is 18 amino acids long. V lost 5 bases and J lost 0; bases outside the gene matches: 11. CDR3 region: CASSEGIAGGGSTDTQYF. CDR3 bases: TGCGCCAGCAGCGAAGGAATAGCGGGAGGAGGTAGCACAGATACGCAGTATTTT.

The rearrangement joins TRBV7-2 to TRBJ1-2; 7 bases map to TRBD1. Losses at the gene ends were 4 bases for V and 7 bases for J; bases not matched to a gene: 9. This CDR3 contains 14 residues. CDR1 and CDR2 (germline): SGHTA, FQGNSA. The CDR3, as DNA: TGTGCCAGCAGCTCACAGGGGATCGGAGGTGGCTACACCTTC. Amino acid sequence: CASSSQGIGGGYTF.